This TCR beta chain is from a study of T cell changes during pregnancy in multiple sclerosis (dated by TCRdb to the late 2010s). With regard to the full study: Changes in the T cell repertoire over the course of pregnancy were examined in this study in women with multiple sclerosis.

To prepare the library, the immunoSEQ multiplex PCR assay was applied. Not all clones reach the TCRdb copy of this immuneACCESS table, which keeps in-frame sequences only. Checked studies attribute under half of the gap to unresolved V genes and leave the rest unexplained. This sample lists 75,000 to 80,000 clones; approximately 90% were detected once. The ten largest clones capture approximately 1.9% of the sample. The CDR3 sequence holds 15 residues, the cysteine and phenylalanine included. Just CDR3 DNA is preserved here, 45 bases in frame from base 1. Ends trimmed: V by 4 bases, J by 5 bases; bases unmatched to a gene: 8. The germline V gene gives CDR1 as MNHEY and CDR2 as SVGAGI. Note on this clone: Its antigen remains undetermined. The input lacks base qualities; no much larger clone sits a single base away.

This sequence was found in a female donor with multiple sclerosis, enrolled in a pregnancy study. The chain is encoded by TRBV6-5 joined to TRBJ2-1, with 7 junctional bases fitting TRBD2. The starting material was peripheral blood, obtained before pregnancy. For the CDR3, the sequence is CASSSYGGSNNEQFF. The base sequence is TGTGCCAGCAGTTCCTACGGGGGGTCCAACAATGAGCAGTTCTTC.